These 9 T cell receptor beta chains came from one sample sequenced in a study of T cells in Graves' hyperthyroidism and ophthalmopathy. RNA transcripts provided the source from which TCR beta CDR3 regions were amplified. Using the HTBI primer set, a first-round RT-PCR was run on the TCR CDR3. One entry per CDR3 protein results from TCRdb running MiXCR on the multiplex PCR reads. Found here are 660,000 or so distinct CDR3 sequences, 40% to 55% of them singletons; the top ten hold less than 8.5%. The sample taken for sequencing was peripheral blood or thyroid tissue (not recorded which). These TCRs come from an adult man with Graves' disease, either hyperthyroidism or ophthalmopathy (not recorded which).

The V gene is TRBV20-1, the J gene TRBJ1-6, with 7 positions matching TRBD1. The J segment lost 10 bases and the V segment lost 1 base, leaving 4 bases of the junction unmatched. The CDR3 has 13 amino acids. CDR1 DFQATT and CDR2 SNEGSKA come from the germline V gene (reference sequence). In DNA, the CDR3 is TGCAGTGCTAGAGTCACAGGGGCCTCACCCCTCCACTTT. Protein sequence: CSARVTGASPLHF.

The CDR3 is CASSRFQGQGNTGELFF. As DNA, the CDR3 is TGTGCCAGCAGTCGATTCCAGGGACAGGGGAACACCGGGGAGCTGTTTTTT. V is TRBV6-1 and J is TRBJ2-2, with 9 bases aligning to TRBD1. The germline V gene encodes CDR1 MNHNS and CDR2 SASEGT. The CDR3 extends over 17 amino acids. J gave up 1 base and V 5 bases, and 8 bases lay outside the gene matches.

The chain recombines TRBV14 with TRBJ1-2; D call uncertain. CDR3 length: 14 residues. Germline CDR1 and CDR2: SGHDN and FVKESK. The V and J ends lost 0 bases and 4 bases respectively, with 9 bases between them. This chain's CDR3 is CASSQDVLAYGYTF. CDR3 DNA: TGTGCCAGCAGCCAAGATGTGTTGGCCTATGGCTACACCTTC.

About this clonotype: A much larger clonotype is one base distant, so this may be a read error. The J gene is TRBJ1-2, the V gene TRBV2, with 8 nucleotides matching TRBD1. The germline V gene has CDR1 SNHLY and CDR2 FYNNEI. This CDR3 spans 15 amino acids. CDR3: CANSEARGRVNGYTF. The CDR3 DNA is TGTGCCAACAGTGAAGCCAGGGGGCGGGTGAATGGCTACACCTTC.

CDR3: CATQTSGPQETQYF. Written as DNA, the CDR3 is TGTGCCACCCAGACTAGCGGGCCCCAAGAGACCCAGTACTTC. The gene calls are TRBV10-3 and TRBJ2-5; 10 bases are shared with TRBD2. Trimming at V came to 10 bases and at J to 1 base, leaving 6 bases not matched to a gene. This CDR3 is 14 amino acids long. Germline V CDR1 and CDR2: ENHRY, SYGVKD.

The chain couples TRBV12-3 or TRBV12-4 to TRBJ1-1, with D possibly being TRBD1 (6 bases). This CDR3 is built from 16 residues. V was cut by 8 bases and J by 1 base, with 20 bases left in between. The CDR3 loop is CASGSGEGERNTEAFF. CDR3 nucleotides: TGTGCCAGCGGATCCGGTGAGGGGGAGCGGAACACTGAAGCTTTCTTT.

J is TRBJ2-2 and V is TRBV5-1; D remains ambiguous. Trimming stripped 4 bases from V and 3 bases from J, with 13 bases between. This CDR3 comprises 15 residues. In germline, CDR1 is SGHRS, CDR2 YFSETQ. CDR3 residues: CASSRLEVYTGELFF. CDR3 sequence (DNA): TGCGCCAGCAGCCGGCTTGAGGTGTACACCGGGGAGCTGTTTTTT.

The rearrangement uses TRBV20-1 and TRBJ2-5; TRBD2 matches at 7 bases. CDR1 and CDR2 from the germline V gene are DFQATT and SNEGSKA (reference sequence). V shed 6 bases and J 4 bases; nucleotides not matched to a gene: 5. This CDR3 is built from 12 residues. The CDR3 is CSATGEGETQYF. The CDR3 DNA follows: TGCAGTGCAACGGGGGAGGGAGAGACCCAGTACTTC.

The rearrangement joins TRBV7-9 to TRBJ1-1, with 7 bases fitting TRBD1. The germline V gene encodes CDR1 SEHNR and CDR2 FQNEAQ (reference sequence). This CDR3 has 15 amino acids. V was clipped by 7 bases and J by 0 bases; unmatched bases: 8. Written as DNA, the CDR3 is TGTGCCAGCAAACCTCGACAGGGACTGAACACTGAAGCTTTCTTT. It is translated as CASKPRQGLNTEAFF.